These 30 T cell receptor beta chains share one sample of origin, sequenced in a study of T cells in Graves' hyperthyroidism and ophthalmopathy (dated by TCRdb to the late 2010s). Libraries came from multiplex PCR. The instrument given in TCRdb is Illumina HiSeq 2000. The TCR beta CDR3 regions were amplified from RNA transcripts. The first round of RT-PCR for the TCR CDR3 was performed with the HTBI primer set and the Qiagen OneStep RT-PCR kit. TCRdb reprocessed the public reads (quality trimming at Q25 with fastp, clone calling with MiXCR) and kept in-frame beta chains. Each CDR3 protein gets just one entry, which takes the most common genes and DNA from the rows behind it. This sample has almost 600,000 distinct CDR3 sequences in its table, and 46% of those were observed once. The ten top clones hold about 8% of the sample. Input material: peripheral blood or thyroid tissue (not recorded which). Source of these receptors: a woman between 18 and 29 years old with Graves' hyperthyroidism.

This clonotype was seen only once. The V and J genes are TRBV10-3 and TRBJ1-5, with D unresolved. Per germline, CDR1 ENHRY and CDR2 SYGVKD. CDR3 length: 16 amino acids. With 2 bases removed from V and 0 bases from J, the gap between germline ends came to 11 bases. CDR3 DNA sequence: TGTGCCATCAGTGAGCGGGCAGCTCATAGCAATCAGCCCCAGCATTTT. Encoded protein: CAISERAAHSNQPQHF.

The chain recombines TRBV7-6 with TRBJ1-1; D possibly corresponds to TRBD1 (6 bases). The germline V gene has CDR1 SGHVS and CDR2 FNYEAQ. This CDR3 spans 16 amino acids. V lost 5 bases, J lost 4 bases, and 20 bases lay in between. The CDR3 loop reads CASSRGAGNMSTEAFF. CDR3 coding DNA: TGTGCCAGCAGCAGGGGGGCTGGAAACATGAGCACTGAAGCTTTCTTT.

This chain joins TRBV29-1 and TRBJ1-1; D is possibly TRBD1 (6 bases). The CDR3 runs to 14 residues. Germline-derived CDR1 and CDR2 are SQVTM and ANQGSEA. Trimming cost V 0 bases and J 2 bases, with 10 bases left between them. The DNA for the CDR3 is TGCAGCGTTGAAGAAGGGACAATAAACACTGAAGCTTTCTTT. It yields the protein CSVEEGTINTEAFF.

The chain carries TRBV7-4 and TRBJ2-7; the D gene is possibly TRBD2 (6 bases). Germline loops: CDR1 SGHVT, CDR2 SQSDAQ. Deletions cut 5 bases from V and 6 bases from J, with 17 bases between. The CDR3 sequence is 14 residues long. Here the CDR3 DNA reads TGTGCCAGCAGCCTCCGGGAGCAGAGGGGCGAGCAGTACTTC. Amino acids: CASSLREQRGEQYF.

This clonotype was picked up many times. The chain's CDR3 is CSAREWDKVYGYTF. In nucleotides, the CDR3 is TGCAGTGCTAGAGAGTGGGACAAGGTCTATGGCTACACCTTC. The chain couples TRBV20-1 to TRBJ1-2; weak D call: TRBD1 (6 bases). Germline CDR1 is DFQATT and CDR2 is SNEGSKA (reference sequence). CDR3 size: 14 residues. Trimming pared 0 bases from V and 4 bases from J, leaving 12 bases between.

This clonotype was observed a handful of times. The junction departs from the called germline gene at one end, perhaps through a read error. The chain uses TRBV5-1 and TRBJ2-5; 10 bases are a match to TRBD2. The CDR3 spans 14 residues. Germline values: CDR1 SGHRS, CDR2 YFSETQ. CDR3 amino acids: CASSSTSGTENQYF. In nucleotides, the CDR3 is TGCGCCAGCAGCTCCACTAGCGGGACGGAGAACCAGTACTTC.

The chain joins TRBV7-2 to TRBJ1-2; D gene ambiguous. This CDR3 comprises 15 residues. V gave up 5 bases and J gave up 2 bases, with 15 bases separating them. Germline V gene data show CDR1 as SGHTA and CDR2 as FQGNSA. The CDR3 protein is CASSPSSGENYGYTF. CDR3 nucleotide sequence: TGTGCCAGCAGCCCCTCGTCTGGGGAAAACTATGGCTACACCTTC.

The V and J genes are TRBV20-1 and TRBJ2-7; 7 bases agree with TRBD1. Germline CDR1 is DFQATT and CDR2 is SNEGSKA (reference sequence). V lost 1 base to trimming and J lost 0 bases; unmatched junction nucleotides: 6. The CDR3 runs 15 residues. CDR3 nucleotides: TGCAGTGCTAGAGTAGGGGGCGAACCCTCCTACGAGCAGTACTTC. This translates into CSARVGGEPSYEQYF.

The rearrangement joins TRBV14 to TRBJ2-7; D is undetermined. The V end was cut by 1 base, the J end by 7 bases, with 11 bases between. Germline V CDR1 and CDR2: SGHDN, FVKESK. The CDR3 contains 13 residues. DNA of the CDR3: TGTGCCAGCAGCCAAGTTCGGTACAATGAGCAGTACTTC. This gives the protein CASSQVRYNEQYF.

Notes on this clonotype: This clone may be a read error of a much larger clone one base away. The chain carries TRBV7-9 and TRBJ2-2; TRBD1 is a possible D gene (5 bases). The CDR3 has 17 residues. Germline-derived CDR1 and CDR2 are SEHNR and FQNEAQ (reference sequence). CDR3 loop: CVSSPNPGQLNTGELFF. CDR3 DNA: TGTGTCAGCAGCCCCAACCCTGGACAACTGAACACCGGGGAGCTGTTTTTT.

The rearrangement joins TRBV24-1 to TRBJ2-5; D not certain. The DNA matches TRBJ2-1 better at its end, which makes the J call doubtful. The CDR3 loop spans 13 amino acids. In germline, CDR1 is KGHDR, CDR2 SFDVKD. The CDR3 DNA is TGTGCCACCAGTGATCCGGGCTGGGATGAGCAGTTCTTC. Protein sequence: CATSDPGWDEQFF.

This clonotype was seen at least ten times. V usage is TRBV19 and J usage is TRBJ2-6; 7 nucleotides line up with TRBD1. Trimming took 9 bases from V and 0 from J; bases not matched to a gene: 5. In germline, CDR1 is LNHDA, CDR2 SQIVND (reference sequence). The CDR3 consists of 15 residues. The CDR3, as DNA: TGTGCCAGCCTACAGGGGTCCTCTGGGGCCAACGTCCTGACTTTC. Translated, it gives CASLQGSSGANVLTF.

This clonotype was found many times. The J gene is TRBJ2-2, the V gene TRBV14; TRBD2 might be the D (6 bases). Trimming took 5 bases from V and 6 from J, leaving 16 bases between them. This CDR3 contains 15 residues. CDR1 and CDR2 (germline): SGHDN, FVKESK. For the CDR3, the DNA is TGTGCCAGCAGCGGACTATCCTTTACCCCCGGGGAGCTGTTTTTT. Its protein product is CASSGLSFTPGELFF.

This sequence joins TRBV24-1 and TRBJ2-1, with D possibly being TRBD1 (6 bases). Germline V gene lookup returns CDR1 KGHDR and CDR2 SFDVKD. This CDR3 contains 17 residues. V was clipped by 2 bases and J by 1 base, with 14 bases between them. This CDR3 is CATSDSPRGSSYNEQFF. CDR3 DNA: TGTGCCACCAGTGATTCCCCCAGGGGCTCATCCTACAATGAGCAGTTCTTC.

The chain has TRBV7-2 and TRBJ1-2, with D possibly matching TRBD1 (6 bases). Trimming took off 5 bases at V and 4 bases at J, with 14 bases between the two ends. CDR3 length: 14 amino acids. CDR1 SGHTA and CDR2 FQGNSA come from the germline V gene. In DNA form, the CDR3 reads TGTGCCAGCAGCCACTACAGGGAGTCCTATGGCTACACCTTC. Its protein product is CASSHYRESYGYTF.

The CDR3 nucleotides read TGCAGTGCTAGAGTGAGAAGGGGGTCTGAAGCTTTCTTT. This codes for CSARVRRGSEAFF. This sequence joins TRBV20-1 and TRBJ1-1, with D possibly TRBD1 on 6 matching bases. Trimming removed 1 base at V and 6 bases at J, with 12 bases between. CDR3 size: 13 residues. Germline V gene lookup returns CDR1 DFQATT and CDR2 SNEGSKA (reference sequence).

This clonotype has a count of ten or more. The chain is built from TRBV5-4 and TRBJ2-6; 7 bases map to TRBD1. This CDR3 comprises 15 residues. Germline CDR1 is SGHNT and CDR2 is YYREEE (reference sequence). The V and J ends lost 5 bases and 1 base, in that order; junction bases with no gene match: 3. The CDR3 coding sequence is TGTGCCAGCAGTCCCAGGGGGTCTGGGGCCAACGTCCTGACTTTC. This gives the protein CASSPRGSGANVLTF.

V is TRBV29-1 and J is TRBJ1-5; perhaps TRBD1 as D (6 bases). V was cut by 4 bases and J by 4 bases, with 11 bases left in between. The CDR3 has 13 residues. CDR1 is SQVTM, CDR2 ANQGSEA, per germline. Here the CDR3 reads CSVVGAFNQPQHF. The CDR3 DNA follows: TGCAGCGTTGTGGGGGCATTTAATCAGCCCCAGCATTTT.

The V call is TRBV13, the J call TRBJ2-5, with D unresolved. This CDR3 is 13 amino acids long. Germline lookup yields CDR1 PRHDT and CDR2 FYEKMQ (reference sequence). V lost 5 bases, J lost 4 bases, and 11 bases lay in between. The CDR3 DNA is TGTGCCAGCAGCCCAGGCTGGGCAGAGACCCAGTACTTC. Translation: CASSPGWAETQYF. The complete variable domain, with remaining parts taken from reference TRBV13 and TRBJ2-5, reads AAGVIQSPRHLIKEKRETATLKCYPIPRHDTVYWYQQGPGQDPQFLISFYEKMQSDKGSIPDRFSAQQFSDYHSELNMSSLELGDSALYFCASSPGWAETQYFGPGTRLLVL.

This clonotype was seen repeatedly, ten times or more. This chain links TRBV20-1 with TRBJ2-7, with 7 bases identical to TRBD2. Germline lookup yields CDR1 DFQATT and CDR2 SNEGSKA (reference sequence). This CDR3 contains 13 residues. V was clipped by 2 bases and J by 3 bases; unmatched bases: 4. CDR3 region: CSARNTSDYEQYF. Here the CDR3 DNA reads TGCAGTGCTAGAAATACTAGCGACTACGAGCAGTACTTC.

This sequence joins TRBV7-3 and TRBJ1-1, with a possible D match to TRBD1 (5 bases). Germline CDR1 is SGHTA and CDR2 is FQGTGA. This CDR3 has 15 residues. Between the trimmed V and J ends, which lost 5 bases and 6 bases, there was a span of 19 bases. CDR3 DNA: TGTGCCAGCAGCCCGGGACTAGCGGTGAGCCCTGAAGCTTTCTTT. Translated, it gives CASSPGLAVSPEAFF.

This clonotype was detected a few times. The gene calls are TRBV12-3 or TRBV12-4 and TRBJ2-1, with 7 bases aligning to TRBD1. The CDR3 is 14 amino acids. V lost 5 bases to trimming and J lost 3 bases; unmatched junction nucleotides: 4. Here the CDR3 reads CASSDSGGYNEQFF. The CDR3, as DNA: TGTGCCAGCAGTGACTCAGGGGGCTACAATGAGCAGTTCTTC.

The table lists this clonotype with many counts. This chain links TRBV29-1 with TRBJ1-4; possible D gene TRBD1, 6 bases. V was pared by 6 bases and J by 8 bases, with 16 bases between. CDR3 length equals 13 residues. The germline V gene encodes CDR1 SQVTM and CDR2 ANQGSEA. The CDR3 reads CSVWGTLSEKLFF. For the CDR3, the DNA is TGCAGCGTGTGGGGGACACTATCCGAAAAACTGTTTTTT. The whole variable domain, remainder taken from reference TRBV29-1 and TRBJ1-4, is SAVISQKPSRDICQRGTSLTIQCQVDSQVTMMFWYRQQPGQSLTLIATANQGSEATYESGFVIDKFPISRPNLTFSTLTVSNMSPEDSSIYLCSVWGTLSEKLFFGSGTQLSVL.

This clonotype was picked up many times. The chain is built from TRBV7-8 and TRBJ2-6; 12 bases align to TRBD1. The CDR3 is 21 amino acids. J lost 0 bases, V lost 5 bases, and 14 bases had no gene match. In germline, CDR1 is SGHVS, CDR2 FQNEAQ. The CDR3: CASSHNRRDRGPSSGANVLTF. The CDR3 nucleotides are TGTGCCAGCAGCCATAACCGCCGGGACAGGGGGCCTAGCTCTGGGGCCAACGTCCTGACTTTC.

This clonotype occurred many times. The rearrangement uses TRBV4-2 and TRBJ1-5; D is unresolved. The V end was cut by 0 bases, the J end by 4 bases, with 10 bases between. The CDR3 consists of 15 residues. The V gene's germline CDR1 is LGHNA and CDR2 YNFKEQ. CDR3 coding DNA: TGTGCCAGCAGCCAAGATCTGTCGCTGAATCAGCCCCAGCATTTT. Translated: CASSQDLSLNQPQHF.

The CDR3: CASSPPATPYEQYF. The CDR3 bases are TGTGCCAGCAGCCCGCCCGCCACTCCCTACGAGCAGTACTTC. The chain has TRBV7-9 and TRBJ2-7; no firm D call. Germline-derived CDR1 and CDR2 are SEHNR and FQNEAQ (reference sequence). The length of the CDR3 is 14 residues. The V end was cut by 5 bases, the J end by 2 bases, with 13 bases between. Full variable domain (outside the CDR3, taken from reference TRBV7-9 and TRBJ2-7): DTGVSQNPRHKITKRGQNVTFRCDPISEHNRLYWYRQTLGQGPEFLTYFQNEAQLEKSRLLSDRFSAERPKGSFSTLEIQRTEQGDSAMYLCASSPPATPYEQYFGPGTRLTVT.

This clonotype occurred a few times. The CDR3 region is CASSHSMGVRGTEAFF. In DNA form, the CDR3 reads TGCGCCAGCAGCCACTCAATGGGGGTCCGGGGCACTGAAGCTTTCTTT. This chain connects TRBV4-1 to TRBJ1-1, with D possibly matching TRBD1 (5 bases). Per germline, CDR1 MGHRA and CDR2 YSYEKL. The length of the CDR3 is 16 residues. V was cut by 3 bases and J by 4 bases, with 18 bases left in between.

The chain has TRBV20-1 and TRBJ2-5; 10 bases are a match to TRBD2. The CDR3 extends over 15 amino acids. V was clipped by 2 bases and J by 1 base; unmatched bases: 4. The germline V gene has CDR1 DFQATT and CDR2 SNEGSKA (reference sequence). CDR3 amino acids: CSARLASGSQETQYF. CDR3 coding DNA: TGCAGTGCTAGACTCGCTAGCGGGAGCCAAGAGACCCAGTACTTC.

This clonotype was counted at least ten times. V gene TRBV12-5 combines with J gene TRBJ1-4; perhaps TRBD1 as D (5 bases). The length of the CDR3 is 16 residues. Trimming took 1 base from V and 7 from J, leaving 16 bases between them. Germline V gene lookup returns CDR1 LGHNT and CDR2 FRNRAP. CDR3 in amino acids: CASGLAGGATGEKLFF. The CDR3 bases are TGTGCTAGTGGTTTGGCCGGTGGGGCGACGGGTGAAAAACTGTTTTTT.

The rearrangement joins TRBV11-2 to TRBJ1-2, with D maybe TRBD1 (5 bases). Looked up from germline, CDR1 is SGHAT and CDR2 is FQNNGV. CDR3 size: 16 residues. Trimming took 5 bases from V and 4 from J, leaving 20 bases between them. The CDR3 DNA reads TGTGCCAGCAGCCCGGGGGGGGGTGAAAAGAGCTATGGCTACACCTTC. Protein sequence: CASSPGGGEKSYGYTF.